This TCR beta chain is drawn from a study of Tregs in tolerant kidney transplant recipients. CD4+CD25+CD127- Tregs, CD4+CD25- non-Tregs, CD4 and CD8 cells were sorted. CDR3 length: 13 amino acids. Germline V CDR1 and CDR2: MNHEY, SMNVEV (reference sequence). Trimming left V 5 bases short and J 10 bases short, with 15 bases between. Sequenced by immunoSEQ multiplex PCR; TCRdb stores in-frame clones only, minus some. The sample contains 100,000 to 130,000 clones, roughly 90% of which appear only once. The input for sequencing was CD4+ T cells from blood, taken before the transplant. This sequence was found in a human donor who received a combined kidney and bone marrow transplant. The rearrangement uses TRBV27 and TRBJ2-1; D remains ambiguous. Here the CDR3 DNA reads TGTGCCAGCAGTGTACTAAGGTATCGAGAGCAGTTCTTC. Translation gives CASSVLRYREQFF.